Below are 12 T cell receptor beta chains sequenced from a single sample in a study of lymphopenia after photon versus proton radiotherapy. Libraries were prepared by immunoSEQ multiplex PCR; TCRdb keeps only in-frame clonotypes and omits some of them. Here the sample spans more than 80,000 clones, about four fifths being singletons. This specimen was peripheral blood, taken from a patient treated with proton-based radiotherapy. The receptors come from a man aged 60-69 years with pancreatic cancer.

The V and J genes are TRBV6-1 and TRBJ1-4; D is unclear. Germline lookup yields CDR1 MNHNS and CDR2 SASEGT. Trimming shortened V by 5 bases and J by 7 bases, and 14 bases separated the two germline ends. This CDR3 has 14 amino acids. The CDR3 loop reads CASSSGSTAEKLFF. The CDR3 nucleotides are TGTGCCAGCAGTTCGGGCAGTACAGCTGAAAAACTGTTTTTT.

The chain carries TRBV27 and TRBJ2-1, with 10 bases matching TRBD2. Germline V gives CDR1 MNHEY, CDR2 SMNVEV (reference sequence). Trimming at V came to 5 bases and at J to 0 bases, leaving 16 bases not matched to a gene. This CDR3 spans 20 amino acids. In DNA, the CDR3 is TGTGCCAGCAGTCCCCCCCCGGGACTAGCGATACGGTCCTCCTACAATGAGCAGTTCTTC. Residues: CASSPPPGLAIRSSYNEQFF.

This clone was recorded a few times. The CDR3 spells CASSARPRANTEAFF. The CDR3 DNA sequence: TGTGCCAGCAGCGCAAGGCCTCGAGCGAACACTGAAGCTTTCTTT. This chain joins TRBV7-8 and TRBJ1-1, with D unclear. Germline loops: CDR1 SGHVS, CDR2 FQNEAQ. The CDR3 spans 15 residues. V was clipped by 5 bases and J by 1 base, with 14 bases between them.

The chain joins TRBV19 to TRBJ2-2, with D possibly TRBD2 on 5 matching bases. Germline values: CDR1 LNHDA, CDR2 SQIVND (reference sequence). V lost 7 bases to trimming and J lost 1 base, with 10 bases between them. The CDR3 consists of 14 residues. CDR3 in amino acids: CASTLGRNTGELFF. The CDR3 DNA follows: TGTGCCAGTACCCTAGGGAGGAACACCGGGGAGCTGTTTTTT. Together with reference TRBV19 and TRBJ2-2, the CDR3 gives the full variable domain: DGGITQSPKYLFRKEGQNVTLSCEQNLNHDAMYWYRQDPGQGLRLIYYSQIVNDFQKGDIAEGYSVSREKKESFPLTVTSAQKNPTAFYLCASTLGRNTGELFFGEGSRLTVL.

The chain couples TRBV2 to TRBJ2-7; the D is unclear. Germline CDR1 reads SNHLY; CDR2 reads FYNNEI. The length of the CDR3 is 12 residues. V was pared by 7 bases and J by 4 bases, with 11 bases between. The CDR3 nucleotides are TGTGCCAGCAAGGAGACTTTTTACGAGCAGTACTTC. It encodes CASKETFYEQYF.

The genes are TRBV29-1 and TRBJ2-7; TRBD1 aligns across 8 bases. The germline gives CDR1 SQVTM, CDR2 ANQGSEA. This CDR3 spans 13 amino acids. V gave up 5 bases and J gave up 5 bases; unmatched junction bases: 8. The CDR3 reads CSVWTGTGHEQYF. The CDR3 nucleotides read TGCAGCGTTTGGACAGGGACTGGGCACGAGCAGTACTTC.

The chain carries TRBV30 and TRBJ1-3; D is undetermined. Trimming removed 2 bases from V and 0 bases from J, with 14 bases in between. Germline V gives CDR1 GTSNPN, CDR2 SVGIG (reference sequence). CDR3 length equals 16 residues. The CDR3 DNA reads TGTGCCTGGAGTCCTTTATGGAGTGGCTCTGGAAACACCATATATTTT. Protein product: CAWSPLWSGSGNTIYF.

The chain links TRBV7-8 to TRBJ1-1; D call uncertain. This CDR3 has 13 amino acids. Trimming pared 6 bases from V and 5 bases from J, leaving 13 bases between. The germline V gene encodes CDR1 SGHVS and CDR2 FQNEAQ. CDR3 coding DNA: TGTGCCAGCAGACTATACTCGGAGACTGAAGCTTTCTTT. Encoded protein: CASRLYSETEAFF.

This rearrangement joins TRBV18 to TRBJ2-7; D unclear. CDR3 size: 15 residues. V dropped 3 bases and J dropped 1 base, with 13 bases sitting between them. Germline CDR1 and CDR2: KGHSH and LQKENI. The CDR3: CASSPTAPPSYEQYF. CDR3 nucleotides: TGTGCCAGCTCACCGACGGCTCCCCCTTCCTACGAGCAGTACTTC.

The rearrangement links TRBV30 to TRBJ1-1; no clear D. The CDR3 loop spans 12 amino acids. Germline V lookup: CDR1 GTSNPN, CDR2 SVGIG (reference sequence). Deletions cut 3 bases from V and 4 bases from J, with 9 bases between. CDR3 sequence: CAWSLVGTEAFF. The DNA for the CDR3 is TGTGCCTGGAGCCTAGTCGGCACTGAAGCTTTCTTT.

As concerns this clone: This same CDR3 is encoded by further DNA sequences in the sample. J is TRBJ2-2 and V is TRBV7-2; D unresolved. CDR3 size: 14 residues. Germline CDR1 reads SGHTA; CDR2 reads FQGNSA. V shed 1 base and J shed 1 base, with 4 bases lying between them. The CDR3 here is CASSLGGNTGELFF. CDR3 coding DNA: TGTGCCAGCAGCTTAGGGGGGAACACCGGGGAGCTGTTTTTT.

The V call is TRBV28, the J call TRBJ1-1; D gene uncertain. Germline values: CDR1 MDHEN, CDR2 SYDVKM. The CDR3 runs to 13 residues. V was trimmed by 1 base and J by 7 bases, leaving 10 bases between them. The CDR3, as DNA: TGTGCCAGCAGTTTATTGTCCCCCCTTGAAGCTTTCTTT. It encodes CASSLLSPLEAFF.